This T cell receptor beta chain was documented in a study of blood T cells in healthy people across ages. V gave up 2 bases and J gave up 5 bases, with 15 bases separating them. The CDR3 covers 15 residues. From germline, CDR1 is MDHEN and CDR2 SYDVKM. For the second PCR, which ran for about 6 to 12 cycles, a sample-barcoded 5' primer and a J-beta primer mix were used. One entry per CDR3 protein, called by TCRdb with MiXCR from the 5' RACE reads. The sample has nearly 800,000 distinct CDR3 sequences; roughly 25% are singletons. These data were also filed under a second study, of T cells of mothers and their children.

The chain links TRBV28 to TRBJ1-2; maybe TRBD1 (6 bases). Input material: blood. The sequence derives from a boy aged 5-17 years in good health. The CDR3 nucleotides are TGTGCCAGCAGTTTACTCGGGGGCAGGGGATATGGCTACACCTTC. It encodes CASSLLGGRGYGYTF.